The 5 T cell receptor beta chains reported below all come from one sample, sequenced in a study of shared clonotypes between healthy human individuals. Sequenced by immunoSEQ multiplex PCR; TCRdb stores in-frame clones only, minus some. The sample lists hundreds of thousands of clones; roughly 70% were seen once. Sequenced input: memory CD4+ T cells sorted from blood. Subset specified: CD45RA-negative fraction. The receptors here all came from a young woman in good health.

The rearrangement joins TRBV5-4 to TRBJ2-2; D is possibly TRBD1 (5 bases). CDR1 and CDR2 from the germline V gene are SGHNT and YYREEE (reference sequence). V lost 1 base and J lost 4, with 5 bases in between. This CDR3 contains 13 residues. This chain's CDR3 is CASSLQGTGELFF. The CDR3 nucleotides are TGTGCCAGCAGCTTGCAGGGCACCGGGGAGCTGTTTTTT.

The rearrangement joins TRBV9 to TRBJ2-4; unclear D gene. V lost 0 bases to trimming and J lost 7 bases, with 17 bases between them. The CDR3 is 16 residues long. CDR1 SGDLS and CDR2 YYNGEE come from the germline V gene. As DNA, the CDR3 is TGTGCCAGCAGCGTAGCGGAGCAACCTTTGGGGAACATTCAGTACTTC. The encoded protein is CASSVAEQPLGNIQYF.

The chain links TRBV2 to TRBJ1-5; TRBD1 agrees at 10 bases. The CDR3 extends over 15 amino acids. The V gene end was trimmed by 4 bases and the J gene end by 5 bases; junction bases not matched to a gene: 5. Germline values: CDR1 SNHLY, CDR2 FYNNEI. In DNA form, the CDR3 reads TGTGCCAGCAGTGTTAGAGGACAGGGGGATCAGCCCCAGCATTTT. Translated: CASSVRGQGDQPQHF.

This clone was observed a handful of times. The chain uses TRBV27 and TRBJ1-2; D gene unclear. With 3 bases removed from V and 7 bases from J, the gap between germline ends came to 12 bases. Germline V gene sequence: CDR1 MNHEY, CDR2 SMNVEV (reference sequence). The CDR3 runs 13 residues. The CDR3 DNA follows: TGTGCCAGCAGTTTGGCGAGGGAAGGTGGCTACACCTTC. Its translation: CASSLAREGGYTF.

The chain uses TRBV6-1 and TRBJ1-4; a weak D match, TRBD1 (6 bases). Trimming cost V 1 base and J 4 bases, with 13 bases left between them. Germline CDR1 is MNHNS and CDR2 is SASEGT. The CDR3 spans 16 residues. The CDR3 here is CASSEGLTGLNEKLFF. The CDR3, as DNA: TGTGCCAGCAGTGAAGGTTTGACAGGACTTAATGAAAAACTGTTTTTT.